This T cell receptor (beta chain) emerged from a study of glioma-infiltrating T cells. Overall study findings and caveats: Non-neoplastic patients had below-expected tissue-blood divergence, while all gliomas exceeded expectation. Tissue and blood shared very few CDR3 sequences.

On this clonotype itself: Its target is not known.

The iRepertoire nested amplicon-rescue multiplex PCR amplified TCR alpha and beta CDR3s from RNA. Tissue mRNA or PBMC total RNA, 100-400 ng, went into one-step reverse transcription and amplification. In TCRdb, the multiplex PCR reads were re-called with MiXCR into one record per CDR3 protein. Of some 10,000 distinct CDR3 sequences in the sample, roughly 61% were seen once. V shed 1 base and J shed 4 bases, with 11 bases lying between them. The germline V gene encodes CDR1 SGHVS and CDR2 FNYEAQ. There are 14 residues in the CDR3. The receptor's source is a human donor with low-grade glioma or glioblastoma, undergoing nonglioma brain surgery, or in good health (not recorded which). J is TRBJ2-7 and V is TRBV7-6; no reliable D call. Sample: glioma tissue, nonneoplastic brain tissue, or PBMCs (not recorded which). The DNA of the CDR3 is TGTGCCAGCAGCTTAGGAATAGGGCTATACGAGCAGTACTTC. This gives the protein CASSLGIGLYEQYF.